By its share, the clone carrying this T cell receptor (beta chain) is medium-sized. This specimen comes from a study of metastatic and nonmetastatic thyroid tumors. No treatment had been given to any patient before thyroid surgery. This CDR3 comprises 15 residues. From germline, CDR1 is MGHDK and CDR2 SYGVNS. V lost 8 bases, J lost 10 bases, and 12 bases stayed unmatched. TCRdb reprocessed the PCR reads via MiXCR. This table holds 21,000 or so clones, approximately 20% found once. The chain has TRBV25-1 and TRBJ2-1; 12 positions agree with TRBD2. This receptor was identified in a male donor with papillary thyroid cancer or a benign thyroid nodule (not recorded which). Some clones in this sample may be carry-over from other donors' samples. The sample consisted of blood. The chain's CDR3 is CASDLAGGPIGEQFF. The DNA of the CDR3 is TGTGCCAGCGACCTAGCGGGAGGGCCCATCGGCGAGCAGTTCTTC.